This TCR beta chain was documented in a study of T cell responses to AZD1222 COVID-19 vaccine. Points from the study as a whole: Females made up more of the donors, who were largely white British, and clonal diversity may have come out too low. Only after the peak T cell response were repertoires sampled. Baseline serostatus was positive in only a handful of AZD1222 recipients.

Profiled with immunoSEQ multiplex PCR; TCRdb holds only in-frame clones, not every one. This sample has 120,000 or so clones, with 70% to 90% found just once. The CDR3 extends over 15 amino acids. CDR1 KGHSH and CDR2 LQKENI come from the germline V gene. V shed 2 bases and J 3 bases; nucleotides not matched to a gene: 4. This clone was picked up one time. Its specificity is not known. The source of this sequence is an adult in good health. The input for sequencing was peripheral blood, taken on day 0 of AZD1222 vaccination. V and J are TRBV18 and TRBJ1-1, with 9 positions matching TRBD1. The CDR3 reads CASSPNRGLDTEAFF. CDR3 sequence (DNA): TGTGCCAGCTCACCAAACAGGGGGCTCGACACTGAAGCTTTCTTT. Full variable domain (missing parts from reference TRBV18 and TRBJ1-1): NAGVMQNPRHLVRRRGQEARLRCSPMKGHSHVYWYRQLPEEGLKFMVYLQKENIIDESGMPKERFSAEFPKEGPSILRIQQVVRGDSAAYFCASSPNRGLDTEAFFGQGTRLTVV.